The 12 T cell receptor beta chains below all came from one sample that was sequenced in a study of shared clonotypes between healthy human individuals. Only in-frame clones appear in the TCRdb table, and some are missing; sequencing was by immunoSEQ multiplex PCR. The sample holds more than 450,000 clones, 75% to 85% seen once. Sequences were obtained from PBMCs. The receptors come from a woman aged 40 to 49 in good health. Some clones in this sample may be carry-over from other donors' samples.

The V gene is TRBV6-5, the J gene TRBJ2-7, with TRBD2 as a possible D gene (5 bases). V was clipped by 2 bases and J by 1 base, with 12 bases between them. Per the germline V gene, CDR1 is MNHEY and CDR2 is SVGAGI. This CDR3 comprises 15 residues. CDR3 residues: CASSYGPGKSYEQYF. The CDR3 coding sequence is TGTGCCAGCAGTTACGGTCCCGGGAAATCCTACGAGCAGTACTTC.

As for this clone: One base away lies a much larger clone, so this may be a sequencing read error. The chain links TRBV30 to TRBJ2-5, with 7 positions matching TRBD2. The J call may be incorrect, as the DNA end agrees better with TRBJ2-7. Per germline, CDR1 GTSNPN and CDR2 SVGIG (reference sequence). This CDR3 contains 12 residues. The CDR3 DNA reads as TGTGCCTGGAGTGGGGGGGGTTACGAGCAGTACTTC. Translated, it gives CAWSGGGYEQYF.

This chain uses TRBV11-2 with TRBJ2-7; TRBD2 aligns across 9 bases. Germline V gene data show CDR1 as SGHAT and CDR2 as FQNNGV. V dropped 5 bases and J dropped 3; count of bases not matched to a gene: 11. The CDR3 covers 16 residues. The CDR3 DNA reads TGTGCCAGCAGCACCCACGTAGCGGGAGTTCTCTACGAGCAGTACTTC. This gives the protein CASSTHVAGVLYEQYF.

The V and J genes are TRBV30 and TRBJ2-3; 14 nucleotides align to TRBD2. V dropped 4 bases and J dropped 5; count of bases not matched to a gene: 5. Germline-derived CDR1 and CDR2 are GTSNPN and SVGIG (reference sequence). This CDR3 has 15 residues. CDR3 loop: CAWTRLAGGVDTQYF. In DNA, the CDR3 is TGTGCCTGGACCAGACTAGCGGGAGGGGTAGATACGCAGTATTTT.

This clone came up a few times. The genes are TRBV30 and TRBJ1-5; D might be TRBD1 (5 bases). V was trimmed by 5 bases and J by 3 bases, leaving 11 bases between them. Germline V gene lookup returns CDR1 GTSNPN and CDR2 SVGIG (reference sequence). The CDR3 is made up of 13 amino acids. CDR3 nucleotides: TGTGCCTGGGGGGGGTCCACCAATCAGCCCCAGCATTTT. Amino acid sequence: CAWGGSTNQPQHF.

The chain is built from TRBV7-9 and TRBJ2-1, with D tentatively TRBD2 (6 bases). CDR3 size: 14 residues. The germline V gene has CDR1 SEHNR and CDR2 FQNEAQ (reference sequence). Trimming pared 0 bases from V and 10 bases from J, leaving 13 bases between. CDR3 sequence reads: CASSLALAWGEQFF. CDR3 nucleotide sequence: TGTGCCAGCAGCTTAGCTCTAGCGTGGGGGGAGCAGTTCTTC.

The rearrangement uses TRBV6-5 and TRBJ2-1, with 7 bases that match TRBD1. The junction had 8 bases not matched to a gene; V was cut back by 5 bases and J by 4 bases. The CDR3 contains 15 residues. Germline CDR1 is MNHEY and CDR2 is SVGAGI. The CDR3 sequence is CASSHRDSLYNEQFF. CDR3 in DNA: TGTGCCAGCAGTCACCGGGACAGCCTTTACAATGAGCAGTTCTTC.

The chain carries TRBV29-1 and TRBJ2-3, with a weak D call TRBD2 (6 bases). This CDR3 comprises 14 residues. The V gene lost 6 bases and the J gene lost 4 bases, with 17 bases spanning the gap. Germline lookup yields CDR1 SQVTM and CDR2 ANQGSEA. As DNA, the CDR3 is TGCAGCGTCAGACTAGTGCTCGGGCCAGATACGCAGTATTTT. As protein: CSVRLVLGPDTQYF.

The rearrangement uses TRBV10-3 and TRBJ2-5; 8 nucleotides agree with TRBD1. V shed 10 bases, J shed 5 bases, and the junction held 9 bases outside the gene matches. CDR3 length equals 13 residues. The germline V gene encodes CDR1 ENHRY and CDR2 SYGVKD. CDR3 bases: TGTGCCACGCGAACCAGGGGGCCTGAGACCCAGTACTTC. It specifies CATRTRGPETQYF.

The genes are TRBV11-1 and TRBJ1-4; 10 nucleotides line up with TRBD1. Germline V CDR1 and CDR2: SGHAT, FQDESV (reference sequence). The CDR3 totals 14 residues. J lost 7 bases, V lost 4 bases, and 3 bases had no gene match. The CDR3 DNA reads TGTGCCAGCAGCTCAGGACAGGGGGTTGAAAAACTGTTTTTT. Translated, it gives CASSSGQGVEKLFF.

The chain uses TRBV9 and TRBJ2-2, with unresolved D. Looked up from germline, CDR1 is SGDLS and CDR2 is YYNGEE. The CDR3 totals 14 residues. The V end lost 6 bases, the J end lost 2 bases, and 11 bases lay between the germline ends. The CDR3 region is CASKIRANTGELFF. The CDR3 DNA sequence: TGTGCCAGCAAGATCCGGGCCAACACCGGGGAGCTGTTTTTT.

The chain uses TRBV7-3 and TRBJ2-5; 11 nucleotides match TRBD2. The germline V gene encodes CDR1 SGHTA and CDR2 FQGTGA. The CDR3 runs to 16 residues. V shed 5 bases, J shed 1 base, and the junction held 6 bases outside the gene matches. The CDR3 loop reads CASSPASGRFQETQYF. CDR3 nucleotide sequence: TGTGCCAGCAGCCCGGCTAGCGGGAGGTTCCAAGAGACCCAGTACTTC.